These 4 T cell receptor beta chains originate from one sample sequenced in a study of T cell repertoires in cytomegalovirus infection. One entry per CDR3 protein, called by TCRdb with MiXCR from the reads. The profile shows 450,000 to 600,000 distinct CDR3 sequences, about 11% of them singletons. The material sequenced was PBMCs. The receptors were sampled from a human donor in good health (CMV status not recorded). Some clones in this sample may be carry-over from other donors' samples.

This clonotype has a count of ten or more. The genes are TRBV10-3 and TRBJ2-1, with 16 bases fitting TRBD2. Germline values: CDR1 ENHRY, CDR2 SYGVKD. V dropped 6 bases and J dropped 5; count of bases not matched to a gene: 4. The CDR3 extends over 16 amino acids. Here the CDR3 reads CAIRGTSGGGHNEQFF. CDR3 nucleotide sequence: TGTGCCATCAGGGGGACTAGCGGGGGGGGGCACAATGAGCAGTTCTTC.

This clonotype was detected ten times or more. The CDR3 region is CASSKWNQPQHF. CDR3 sequence (DNA): TGTGCCAGTAGTAAGTGGAATCAGCCCCAGCATTTT. The chain is built from TRBV19 and TRBJ1-5; D is unclear. The CDR3 covers 12 residues. In germline, CDR1 is LNHDA, CDR2 SQIVND (reference sequence). V lost 4 bases and J 4 bases, leaving 5 bases between the germline ends.

The sample holds many counts of this clonotype. The chain combines TRBV7-2 with TRBJ1-2; TRBD1 matches 10 bases. This CDR3 is 16 amino acids long. V was pared by 3 bases and J by 4 bases, with 8 bases of the junction left unmatched. CDR1 SGHTA and CDR2 FQGNSA come from the germline V gene. CDR3 in DNA: TGTGCCAGCAGCTTTCTCCGGGACAGGGGCTCCTATGGCTACACCTTC. Its protein is CASSFLRDRGSYGYTF.

Ten or more counts support this clonotype. V gene TRBV27 combines with J gene TRBJ2-3, with TRBD1 matching 8 bases. The CDR3 runs to 15 residues. V shed 3 bases, J shed 2 bases, and the junction held 4 bases outside the gene matches. CDR1 is MNHEY and CDR2 is SMNVEV in the germline V gene (reference sequence). The CDR3 region has the DNA TGTGCCAGCAGTTTCTGGGACAGGCACACAGATACGCAGTATTTT. It encodes CASSFWDRHTDTQYF.